The present TCR beta chain was sequenced within a study of beta chain features in type 1 diabetes. Across the whole study: All samples combined gave around 100,000,000 sorted cells for examination. Broader study findings: In every one of the four CD4+ subsets, TCRB CDR3s were moderately but significantly shorter in Type 1 diabetes patients.

J was trimmed by 5 bases and V by 5 bases; bases with no gene match: 8. Germline V CDR1 and CDR2: SQVTM, ANQGSEA. The CDR3 loop spans 13 amino acids. It was one heparinised blood draw, averaging about 116 mL, that each donor gave. This clone was observed a handful of times. Its antigen is unknown. Every isolated RNA sample was fully reverse transcribed, so sequencing captured expressed TCRB transcripts. Method: immunoSEQ multiplex PCR; TCRdb's copy keeps in-frame clones and lacks some. Seen here are about 160,000 clones, roughly 8% observed once, and the top ten hold approximately 0.93%. The chain joins TRBV29-1 to TRBJ1-1, with 7 bases that match TRBD1. The clonotype was recovered from a woman in her forties with type 1 diabetes. The specimen was central memory CD4+ T cells from blood. CDR3 sequence: CSVRGRLATEAFF. CDR3 coding DNA: TGCAGCGTTAGGGGGCGGCTCGCAACTGAAGCTTTCTTT.